The 23 T cell receptor beta chains given below trace back to one sample, sequenced in a study of cytomegalovirus exposure and HLA in healthy donors. The study ran its PCR with 60 Vbeta and 13 Jbeta primers. Using immunoSEQ multiplex PCR, the repertoire was profiled, and TCRdb retains in-frame clones only, with some absent. The sample includes under 200,000 clones, about 80% seen only once; the top ten take roughly 0.5%. The sample comprised PBMCs. These receptors were obtained from a woman aged 45-65 years in good health and CMV-seronegative.

The V gene is TRBV19, the J gene TRBJ2-7, with TRBD1 matching 9 bases. After removal of 7 bases from V and 2 bases from J, the junction contained 6 bases not matched to a gene. The CDR3 is made up of 14 amino acids. CDR1 and CDR2 (germline): LNHDA, SQIVND (reference sequence). CDR3 sequence (DNA): TGTGCCAGTACCGCGACAGGGGGGACCTACGAGCAGTACTTC. It encodes CASTATGGTYEQYF.

This chain links TRBV29-1 with TRBJ2-1, with D tentatively TRBD1 (5 bases). The germline V gene encodes CDR1 SQVTM and CDR2 ANQGSEA. This CDR3 has 10 residues. V dropped 4 bases and J dropped 9 bases, with 7 bases sitting between them. The CDR3 nucleotides are TGCAGCGTTGCCCAGGGTGAGCAGTTCTTC. Protein sequence: CSVAQGEQFF.

In DNA form, the CDR3 reads TGTGCCAGCGCCTTGGCAGGGTTTGGTGAGCAGTTCTTC. Protein sequence: CASALAGFGEQFF. The V gene is TRBV7-3, the J gene TRBJ2-1, with D tentatively TRBD1 (5 bases). V shed 8 bases and J shed 9 bases, with 17 bases lying between them. In germline, CDR1 is SGHTA, CDR2 FQGTGA. The CDR3 loop spans 13 amino acids.

The chain is built from TRBV29-1 and TRBJ1-1; D perhaps matches TRBD1 (5 bases). This CDR3 is 12 amino acids long. Trimming cost V 6 bases and J 7 bases, with 15 bases left between them. In germline, CDR1 is SQVTM, CDR2 ANQGSEA. The CDR3: CSVAIPQGEAFF. CDR3 in DNA: TGCAGCGTAGCCATCCCGCAGGGTGAAGCTTTCTTT.

The chain joins TRBV7-3 to TRBJ2-2; unclear D gene. Germline assignment: CDR1 SGHTA and CDR2 FQGTGA. This CDR3 region has 13 residues. V was pared by 3 bases and J by 7 bases, with 9 bases between. CDR3 in amino acids: CASSFLRGGELFF. CDR3 DNA: TGTGCCAGCAGCTTTTTACGCGGCGGGGAGCTGTTTTTT.

The chain links TRBV2 to TRBJ1-3; tentatively, D is TRBD1 (6 bases). The CDR3 covers 15 residues. The ends were cut back, 3 bases at V and 0 bases at J, with 9 bases in the middle. CDR1 is SNHLY and CDR2 is FYNNEI in the germline V gene. The CDR3 nucleotides read TGTGCCAGCAGTGATGACAGGCCCTCTGGAAACACCATATATTTT. It translates to CASSDDRPSGNTIYF.

This clone showed up just once. This chain joins TRBV7-2 and TRBJ2-1; 8 nucleotides align to TRBD1. The V segment lost 1 base and the J segment 8 bases; nucleotides outside the gene matches: 13. The V gene's germline CDR1 is SGHTA and CDR2 FQGNSA. There are 17 residues in the CDR3. The DNA for the CDR3 is TGTGCCAGCAGCTTAGTAGGTAGGGCAGGGGGCGGACATGAGCAGTTCTTC. Its translation is CASSLVGRAGGGHEQFF.

This clone was recorded only once. The chain links TRBV28 to TRBJ2-7; TRBD1 matches 9 bases. The CDR3 loop spans 17 amino acids. Germline trimming cut 5 bases from V and 2 bases from J; bases unmatched to any gene: 13. Looked up from germline, CDR1 is MDHEN and CDR2 is SYDVKM. The CDR3 loop is CASSHAAGDRDPYEQYF. The CDR3, as DNA: TGTGCCAGCAGTCATGCGGCGGGGGACAGGGATCCCTACGAGCAGTACTTC.

The V and J genes are TRBV2 and TRBJ2-1; D gene unclear. V gave up 4 bases and J gave up 0 bases, with 10 bases separating them. The CDR3 consists of 15 residues. The germline V gene encodes CDR1 SNHLY and CDR2 FYNNEI. The CDR3 loop reads CASSVSESSYNEQFF. CDR3 nucleotides: TGTGCCAGCAGTGTTAGTGAAAGCTCCTACAATGAGCAGTTCTTC.

The chain links TRBV28 to TRBJ2-7, with 11 bases aligning to TRBD2. The germline gives CDR1 MDHEN, CDR2 SYDVKM. CDR3 size: 18 residues. V trimming: 3 bases; J trimming: 3 bases; junction bases outside the gene matches: 13. DNA for the CDR3: TGTGCCAGCAGTTTCCCCATCACCCTAGCGGGGGGTTTCTACGAGCAGTACTTC. It specifies CASSFPITLAGGFYEQYF.

The chain is built from TRBV9 and TRBJ1-2; possibly TRBD1 for D (5 bases). The CDR3 sequence is 12 residues long. From germline, CDR1 is SGDLS and CDR2 YYNGEE. V shed 5 bases and J shed 8 bases, with 13 bases lying between them. CDR3 region: CASRGEADGYTF. The CDR3 nucleotides read TGTGCCAGCAGGGGGGAGGCGGACGGCTACACCTTC.

V gene TRBV5-1 combines with J gene TRBJ2-7; tentative D call: TRBD1 (5 bases). V lost 0 bases and J 5 bases, leaving 15 bases between the germline ends. This CDR3 comprises 15 residues. CDR1 and CDR2 (germline): SGHRS, YFSETQ. The CDR3 is CASSLGAGSRDEQYF. CDR3 bases: TGCGCCAGCAGCTTGGGGGCAGGGTCCCGCGACGAGCAGTACTTC.

The sample holds a few counts of this clone. The J gene is TRBJ2-7, the V gene TRBV5-8; D gene uncertain. This CDR3 is built from 13 residues. V was clipped by 2 bases and J by 1 base, with 7 bases between them. In germline, CDR1 is SGHTS, CDR2 YDEGEE. For the CDR3, the DNA is TGTGCCAGCAGCTTAGCAGGATCCTACGAGCAGTACTTC. Encoded protein: CASSLAGSYEQYF.

J is TRBJ2-1 and V is TRBV9, with D uncertain. Germline CDR1 and CDR2: SGDLS and YYNGEE. CDR3 length: 16 amino acids. Trimming shortened V by 1 base and J by 0 bases, and 11 bases separated the two germline ends. Here the CDR3 DNA reads TGTGCCAGCAGCGTATTCTCCTCAGACTCCTACAATGAGCAGTTCTTC. Protein sequence: CASSVFSSDSYNEQFF.

This chain links TRBV5-6 with TRBJ2-3, with D possibly matching TRBD1 (6 bases). This CDR3 has 15 amino acids. Germline CDR1 reads SGHDT; CDR2 reads YYEEEE. Trimming stripped 2 bases from V and 4 bases from J, with 14 bases between. DNA of the CDR3: TGTGCCAGCAGCTTCGGACAGCTGAGGGCAGATACGCAGTATTTT. Protein product: CASSFGQLRADTQYF.

Regarding this clone: The junction does not match germline at one end; this may be a read error. This rearrangement joins TRBV29-1 to TRBJ2-4; a weak D match, TRBD1 (5 bases). This CDR3 contains 12 residues. Germline V gene lookup returns CDR1 SQVTM and CDR2 ANQGSEA. CDR3 protein: CSVRAGSNSQYF. In DNA form, the CDR3 reads TGCAGCGTTAGGGCAGGGTCGAACAGTCAGTACTTC.

CDR3 residues: CASSGGQNNEQFF. CDR3 DNA: TGTGCCAGCAGCGGGGGACAGAACAATGAGCAGTTCTTC. The chain couples TRBV9 to TRBJ2-1; 7 bases match TRBD1. This CDR3 has 13 amino acids. CDR1 is SGDLS and CDR2 is YYNGEE in the germline V gene. Unmatched junction bases numbered 2, after V lost 3 bases and J lost 5 bases.

V and J are TRBV2 and TRBJ2-5; 11 bases match TRBD1. From germline, CDR1 is SNHLY and CDR2 FYNNEI. V shed 4 bases, J shed 5 bases, and the junction held 6 bases outside the gene matches. The CDR3 spans 15 residues. The CDR3 protein is CASSGWTGGGETQYF. CDR3 nucleotides: TGTGCCAGCAGTGGATGGACAGGGGGCGGGGAGACCCAGTACTTC.

The chain employs TRBV2 and TRBJ2-5; TRBD2 matches 11 bases. The V gene's germline CDR1 is SNHLY and CDR2 FYNNEI. This CDR3 has 15 amino acids. The V and J ends lost 6 bases and 3 bases, in that order; junction bases with no gene match: 6. The CDR3 sequence is CASSSTSGVEETQYF. The CDR3 DNA reads as TGTGCCAGCAGCTCGACTAGCGGGGTAGAAGAGACCCAGTACTTC.

V and J are TRBV19 and TRBJ2-1, with 7 nucleotides matching TRBD1. In germline, CDR1 is LNHDA, CDR2 SQIVND (reference sequence). V trimming: 5 bases; J trimming: 6 bases; junction bases outside the gene matches: 4. CDR3 length: 13 residues. The CDR3 sequence is CASSPDRANEQFF. CDR3 nucleotide sequence: TGTGCCAGTAGTCCAGACAGGGCCAATGAGCAGTTCTTC.

The gene calls are TRBV7-8 and TRBJ1-1, with 10 bases fitting TRBD1. Germline V gene lookup returns CDR1 SGHVS and CDR2 FQNEAQ. The CDR3 consists of 14 residues. Losses at the gene ends were 3 bases for V and 6 bases for J; bases not matched to a gene: 4. The CDR3 nucleotides read TGTGCCAGCAGCTTGTCCGGGACAGGGGCTGAAGCTTTCTTT. Translating gives CASSLSGTGAEAFF.

The chain employs TRBV7-9 and TRBJ1-6; D ambiguous. Trimming cost V 7 bases and J 8 bases, with 18 bases left between them. This CDR3 has 15 amino acids. Germline values: CDR1 SEHNR, CDR2 FQNEAQ (reference sequence). The CDR3 spells CASNLPGREYSPLHF. As DNA, the CDR3 is TGTGCCAGCAACCTCCCGGGGAGGGAATATTCACCCCTCCACTTT.

The chain links TRBV2 to TRBJ2-7; the D gene is possibly TRBD1 (5 bases). The V gene's germline CDR1 is SNHLY and CDR2 FYNNEI. V was trimmed by 0 bases and J by 4 bases, leaving 19 bases between them. The CDR3 has 17 residues. CDR3 region: CASSEAGANNGAYEQYF. The CDR3 DNA follows: TGTGCCAGCAGTGAAGCAGGGGCCAATAACGGCGCATACGAGCAGTACTTC.